The source of this TCR beta chain is a study of blood T cell repertoires in COVID-19. In its sample, this clone was seen once. Trimming stripped 3 bases from V and 4 bases from J, with 12 bases between. The CDR3 covers 14 residues. From germline, CDR1 is ENHRY and CDR2 SYGVKD. Clones were read by immunoSEQ multiplex PCR, and TCRdb kept only the in-frame ones, dropping some. The table lists about 210,000 clones, about 88% of them singletons, with roughly 0.7% in the top ten. This chain connects TRBV10-3 to TRBJ2-5, with a possible D match to TRBD1 (5 bases). Sequenced sample: peripheral blood. The sequence came from a man aged 35 to 55 with acute or convalescent COVID-19. CDR3 nucleotide sequence: TGTGCCATCAGTGATGCGGTGGGGCTAGAGACCCAGTACTTC. Translation gives CAISDAVGLETQYF.